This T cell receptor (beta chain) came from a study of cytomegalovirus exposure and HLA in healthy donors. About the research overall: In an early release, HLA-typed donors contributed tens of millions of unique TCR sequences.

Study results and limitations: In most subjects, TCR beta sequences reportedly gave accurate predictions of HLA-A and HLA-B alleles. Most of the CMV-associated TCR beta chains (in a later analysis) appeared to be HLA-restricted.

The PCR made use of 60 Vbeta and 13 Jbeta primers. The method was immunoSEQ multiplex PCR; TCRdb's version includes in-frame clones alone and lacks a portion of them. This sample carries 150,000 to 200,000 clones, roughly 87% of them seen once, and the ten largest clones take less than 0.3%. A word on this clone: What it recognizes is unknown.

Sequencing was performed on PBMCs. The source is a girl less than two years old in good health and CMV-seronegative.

The CDR3 sequence is CASSYRRGWEQYF. The CDR3 DNA reads as TGTGCCAGCAGTTACCGCAGGGGCTGGGAGCAGTACTTC. The chain couples TRBV6-5 to TRBJ2-7; possible D gene TRBD1, 6 bases. The CDR3 is 13 amino acids. V dropped 2 bases and J dropped 7 bases, with 12 bases sitting between them. The germline CDR1 and CDR2 sequences are MNHEY and SVGAGI.